Given below is one T cell receptor (beta chain) in context. The antigen remains unidentified. The protocol was immunoSEQ multiplex PCR, while the TCRdb copy is restricted to in-frame clones and leaves out a portion. Of approximately 110,000 clones listed, about 85% are singletons. This sample is drawn from a study of T cell responses to AZD1222 COVID-19 vaccine. Study conclusions and caveats: In all cases, repertoires were sampled only after the peak T cell response. Clonal diversity may have been underestimated, and the donors were mostly white British, with more females than males. Reportedly, close to half of spike-specific TCRs are directed against unmutated variant regions.

Germline V gives CDR1 GTSNPN, CDR2 SVGIG (reference sequence). The CDR3 contains 12 residues. The V and J ends lost 0 bases and 3 bases respectively, with 6 bases between them. This material consisted of peripheral blood, taken on day 0 of AZD1222 vaccination. The clonotype was recovered from an adult in good health. This chain joins TRBV30 and TRBJ2-7, with D maybe TRBD1 (5 bases). In DNA form, the CDR3 reads TGTGCCTGGAGTGTTCAGGGCTACGAGCAGTACTTC. It specifies CAWSVQGYEQYF.